This T cell receptor beta chain was captured in a study of blood T cell repertoires in COVID-19. Study-level background: Samples of COVID-19 (acute and convalescent) were obtained from the United States, Italy and Spain.

Patients in Seattle were enrolled during active infection, then followed longitudinally. CDR1 and CDR2 from the germline V gene are KGHDR and SFDVKD. V shed 5 bases, J shed 5 bases, and the junction held 8 bases outside the gene matches. There are 16 residues in the CDR3. Sequenced by immunoSEQ multiplex PCR; TCRdb stores in-frame clones only, minus some. This repertoire shows hundreds of thousands of clones, more than 80% found once; its top ten account for under 4%. The TCR was taken from a woman aged 25 to 45 with COVID-19, enrolled during active disease. Sequencing used peripheral blood. The gene calls are TRBV24-1 and TRBJ2-5; TRBD1 agrees at 12 bases. CDR3 sequence (DNA): TGTGCCACCAGTGGCGCGGGACAGGGGGCGACGGAGACCCAGTACTTC. Amino acids: CATSGAGQGATETQYF.